This TCR beta chain was recovered during a study of Graves' ophthalmopathy and Graves' hyperthyroidism. Study results and limitations: Also, most clonotypes expanded in the thyroid above 0.001 frequency appeared in blood. Discriminating ophthalmopathy from stable hyperthyroidism, a 13-signature model attained a sensitivity of about 88% and a specificity of 81.08%.

This clonotype appeared a few times. What it recognizes is unknown. Ophthalmopathic donors had moderate-to-severe activity, CAS ≥3 and NOSPECS ≥4, with disease that had lasted under 3 months. Per the germline V gene, CDR1 is MDHEN and CDR2 is SYDVKM. The CDR3 extends over 13 amino acids. Trimming took 4 bases from V and 4 from J, leaving 11 bases between them. Transcripts of RNA were the source for amplifying TCR beta CDR3 regions. First-round RT-PCR employed HTBI primers, with a second-round multiplex PCR after it. TCRdb itself ran the multiplex PCR reads through MiXCR, one entry per CDR3 protein. The table includes approximately 160,000 distinct CDR3 sequences, 39% detected once.

This TCR derives from a man younger than 45 with Graves' ophthalmopathy. The chain links TRBV28 to TRBJ2-7; D tentatively reads TRBD1 or TRBD2 (5 bases each). The specimen was peripheral blood. CDR3 coding DNA: TGTGCCAGCAGTTGGGGGAGTGGGTACGAGCAGTACTTC. Amino acids: CASSWGSGYEQYF.